What follows are 14 T cell receptor beta chains derived from one specimen sequenced in a study of neurological immune-mediated disorders. Each CDR3 protein gets one entry after TCRdb re-called the 5' RACE reads with MiXCR. Counted here are about 58,000 distinct CDR3 sequences, about 3.2% occurring once; the ten biggest clones make up approximately 6.6%. Sequencing used PBMCs. The origin of the receptors is an older woman with multiple sclerosis.

This clonotype was seen ten or more times. The chain couples TRBV18 to TRBJ1-6; D might be TRBD1 (6 bases). There are 15 residues in the CDR3. Germline V gene lookup returns CDR1 KGHSH and CDR2 LQKENI. Between the trimmed V and J ends, which lost 5 bases and 5 bases, there was a span of 13 bases. The CDR3 is CASSTGHGDNSPLHF. The CDR3 DNA follows: TGTGCCAGCTCAACGGGACACGGAGATAATTCACCCCTCCACTTT. The variable domain in full, completed from reference TRBV18 and TRBJ1-6, reads NAGVMQNPRHLVRRRGQEARLRCSPMKGHSHVYWYRQLPEEGLKFMVYLQKENIIDESGMPKERFSAEFPKEGPSILRIQQVVRGDSAAYFCASSTGHGDNSPLHFGNGTRLTVT.

This clonotype was counted many times. The V call is TRBV20-1, the J call TRBJ2-7; 10 bases match TRBD2. Germline trimming cut 6 bases from V and 4 bases from J; bases unmatched to any gene: 9. The CDR3 consists of 14 residues. Germline lookup yields CDR1 DFQATT and CDR2 SNEGSKA (reference sequence). The CDR3 DNA is TGCAGTGCCATAACTAGCGGGATAGGGTACGAGCAGTACTTC. Translated, it gives CSAITSGIGYEQYF.

This clonotype was recorded many times. A junction boundary mismatches the germline segment, possibly from a read error. The CDR3 loop is CASSESSYGQYF. The CDR3 nucleotides read TGCGCCAGCAGTGAGTCGAGTTACGGGCAGTACTTC. This chain uses TRBV10-1 with TRBJ2-7; D not certain. CDR1 WNHNN and CDR2 SYGVQD come from the germline V gene (reference sequence). The CDR3 contains 12 residues.

This clonotype was counted at least ten times. The V gene is TRBV5-1, the J gene TRBJ1-1; a possible D gene is TRBD1 (6 bases). Germline lookup yields CDR1 SGHRS and CDR2 YFSETQ. The germline V and J ends were trimmed by 1 base and 2 bases, with 15 bases remaining between them. CDR3 length equals 16 residues. DNA of the CDR3: TGCGCCAGCAGCTTGCACGGGGGGCGAGCTAACACTGAAGCTTTCTTT. It codes for CASSLHGGRANTEAFF.

In this sample, this clonotype turned up many times. This rearrangement joins TRBV6-5 to TRBJ2-5; D gene uncertain. Per the germline V gene, CDR1 is MNHEY and CDR2 is SVGAGI. This CDR3 contains 13 residues. Trimming pared 5 bases from V and 2 bases from J, leaving 9 bases between. The CDR3 nucleotides read TGTGCCAGCAGTCCTCGTATGCAAGAGACCCAGTACTTC. Its translation: CASSPRMQETQYF.

At least ten counts were recorded for this clonotype. V usage is TRBV10-1 and J usage is TRBJ2-7; TRBD2 matches at 9 bases. Germline-derived CDR1 and CDR2 are WNHNN and SYGVQD (reference sequence). V dropped 3 bases and J dropped 6; count of bases not matched to a gene: 3. This CDR3 region has 13 residues. Here the CDR3 DNA reads TGCGCCAGCAGTGATCTACTAGCGGGCGAGCAGTACTTC. Its protein is CASSDLLAGEQYF.

This clonotype was detected many times. The V gene is TRBV5-1, the J gene TRBJ1-4, with 10 nucleotides matching TRBD1. Trimming cost V 4 bases and J 7 bases; bases outside gene matches: 7. Germline V gene sequence: CDR1 SGHRS, CDR2 YFSETQ. There are 15 residues in the CDR3. CDR3 DNA: TGCGCCAGCAGCCCAAGGGGACAGGGGACTGAAAAACTGTTTTTT. Protein product: CASSPRGQGTEKLFF. The full variable domain, in which reference TRBV5-1 and TRBJ1-4 provide the parts outside the CDR3, is KAGVTQTPRYLIKTRGQQVTLSCSPISGHRSVSWYQQTPGQGLQFLFEYFSETQRNKGNFPGRFSGRQFSNSRSEMNVSTLELGDSALYLCASSPRGQGTEKLFFGSGTQLSVL.

This clonotype was counted at least ten times. This chain joins TRBV5-1 and TRBJ1-2, with TRBD1 identical over 9 bases. Germline assignment: CDR1 SGHRS and CDR2 YFSETQ. V lost 3 bases and J lost 5; bases outside the gene matches: 2. The CDR3 loop spans 13 amino acids. This CDR3 reads CASSYGTGYGYTF. In DNA form, the CDR3 reads TGCGCCAGCAGCTACGGGACAGGGTATGGCTACACCTTC.

The chain recombines TRBV5-1 with TRBJ2-7; 7 bases line up with TRBD2. The CDR3 spans 15 residues. Per the germline V gene, CDR1 is SGHRS and CDR2 is YFSETQ. With V trimmed by 4 bases and J by 1 base, 8 bases remained unmatched. CDR3 DNA sequence: TGCGCCAGCAGCCCTCCCACTAGCGCGTCCTACGAGCAGTACTTC. Translation: CASSPPTSASYEQYF.

This clonotype showed up many times. This chain connects TRBV3-1 to TRBJ2-1, with D unresolved. CDR3 size: 13 residues. In germline, CDR1 is LGHDT, CDR2 YNNKEL (reference sequence). The germline V and J ends were trimmed by 8 bases and 8 bases, with 16 bases remaining between them. In DNA form, the CDR3 reads TGTGCCAGCTGCCGGGTCCCCGCCCATGAGCAGTTCTTC. This encodes CASCRVPAHEQFF.

This clonotype was counted many times. The rearrangement joins TRBV20-1 to TRBJ2-7, with D perhaps TRBD2 (8 bases). This CDR3 region has 16 residues. V was clipped by 6 bases and J by 3 bases, with 24 bases between them. CDR1 is DFQATT and CDR2 is SNEGSKA in the germline V gene (reference sequence). The CDR3 loop reads CSAEGAGREANYEQYF. CDR3 nucleotide sequence: TGCAGTGCGGAGGGGGCTGGGCGGGAGGCGAACTACGAGCAGTACTTC.

This clonotype was observed many times. The chain employs TRBV7-9 and TRBJ1-1; D is perhaps TRBD1 (6 bases). The germline V gene has CDR1 SEHNR and CDR2 FQNEAQ (reference sequence). CDR3 length: 14 residues. V dropped 5 bases and J dropped 11 bases, with 21 bases sitting between them. The CDR3, as DNA: TGTGCCAGCAGCCCGAGGGGGGGGCTGACTGGGGCTTTCTTT. As protein: CASSPRGGLTGAFF.

This clonotype was detected ten times or more. The chain recombines TRBV6-2 or TRBV6-3 with TRBJ2-5; tentative D call: TRBD1 (6 bases). The V end was cut by 0 bases, the J end by 11 bases, with 25 bases between. The CDR3 covers 17 residues. The germline CDR1 and CDR2 sequences are MNHEY and SVGEGT. CDR3 residues: CASSYSTFRTPQGAQYF. The CDR3 nucleotides read TGTGCCAGCAGTTACTCGACATTCAGAACCCCACAGGGAGCTCAGTACTTC.

This clonotype was seen repeatedly, ten times or more. This sequence joins TRBV29-1 and TRBJ2-7; 9 bases are shared with TRBD1. The germline gives CDR1 SQVTM, CDR2 ANQGSEA. The V gene end was trimmed by 6 bases and the J gene end by 3 bases; junction bases not matched to a gene: 6. The CDR3 runs 13 residues. The CDR3 loop reads CSVGRDRDYEQYF. The CDR3, as DNA: TGCAGCGTCGGCCGGGACAGGGACTACGAGCAGTACTTC.